This T cell receptor beta chain was found in a study of blood T cell repertoires in COVID-19. Study as a whole: The United States, Italy and Spain were the sources of the acute and convalescent COVID-19 samples.

The CDR3 is 15 amino acids. CDR1 and CDR2 (germline): SGHDT, YYEEEE. The V and J ends lost 2 bases and 0 bases, in that order; junction bases with no gene match: 3. In terms of age and location, participants ranged from about 18 to 100 years and lived in fewer than 30 US areas. Before being deemed recovered, Cohort 3 donors had two negative PCRs, clearance, or symptom resolution. In the source study's methods: Amplifying reference gene primers gave estimates of nucleated cell counts. Sequenced by immunoSEQ multiplex PCR; TCRdb stores in-frame clones only, minus some. The V and J calls and clone size were taken over from that table, and D and trimming were inferred from the DNA. This table holds approximately 290,000 clones, approximately 85% found once.

Sequencing was done on a sample of PBMCs or T cells enriched from blood (not recorded which). This clonotype was sampled from a woman younger than 45 who had recovered from COVID-19. J is TRBJ1-1 and V is TRBV5-6; 8 positions agree with TRBD1. In nucleotides, the CDR3 is TGTGCCAGCAGCTTCTCGGACAGGGTGAACACTGAAGCTTTCTTT. Translated: CASSFSDRVNTEAFF.